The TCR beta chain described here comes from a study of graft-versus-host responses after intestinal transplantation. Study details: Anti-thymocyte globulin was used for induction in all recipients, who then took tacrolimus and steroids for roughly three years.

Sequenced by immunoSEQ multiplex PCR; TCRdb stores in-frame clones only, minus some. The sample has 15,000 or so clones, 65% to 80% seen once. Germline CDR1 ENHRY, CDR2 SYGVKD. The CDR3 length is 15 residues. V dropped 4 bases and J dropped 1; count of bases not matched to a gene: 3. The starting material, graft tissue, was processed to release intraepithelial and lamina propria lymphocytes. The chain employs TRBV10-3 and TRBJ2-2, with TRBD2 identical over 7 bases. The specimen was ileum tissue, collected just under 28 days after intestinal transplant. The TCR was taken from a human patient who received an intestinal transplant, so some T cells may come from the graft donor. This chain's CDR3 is CAISVGGGNTGELFF. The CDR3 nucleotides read TGTGCCATCAGTGTAGGCGGGGGGAACACCGGGGAGCTGTTTTTT.